These 23 T cell receptor beta chains came from one sample sequenced in a study of T cells in Graves' hyperthyroidism and ophthalmopathy. Amplified regions were TCR beta CDR3 sequences from RNA transcripts. TCR CDR3 underwent first-round RT-PCR with the HTBI primer set. TCRdb reprocessed the multiplex PCR reads via MiXCR and lists one record per CDR3 protein. The sample has 500,000 to 600,000 distinct CDR3 sequences, 40% to 50% seen once. The sequenced sample consisted of peripheral blood or thyroid tissue (not recorded which). Receptors were obtained from an adult woman with Graves' disease, either hyperthyroidism or ophthalmopathy (not recorded which).

The gene calls are TRBV20-1 and TRBJ2-5, with TRBD1 matching over 7 bases. V lost 3 bases and J lost 6; bases outside the gene matches: 7. This CDR3 has 13 residues. Looked up from germline, CDR1 is DFQATT and CDR2 is SNEGSKA (reference sequence). CDR3 sequence reads: CSASYRGRQTQYF. The DNA of the CDR3 is TGCAGTGCTAGTTATAGGGGGCGACAGACCCAGTACTTC.

In this sample, this clonotype turned up many times. CDR3 in DNA: TGCGCCAGCAGGACTAGCGGGAAAGAGACCCAGTACTTC. Translation gives CASRTSGKETQYF. The genes are TRBV5-1 and TRBJ2-5, with TRBD2 matching over 11 bases. Looked up from germline, CDR1 is SGHRS and CDR2 is YFSETQ. The CDR3 covers 13 residues. J was trimmed by 3 bases and V by 5 bases; bases with no gene match: 0.

Ten or more counts support this clonotype. CDR3 protein: CASSSQFTGGPEAFF. CDR3 bases: TGTGCCAGCAGCTCCCAGTTCACAGGGGGACCTGAAGCTTTCTTT. V and J are TRBV11-2 and TRBJ1-1; 8 bases match TRBD1. V was pared by 4 bases and J by 6 bases, with 10 bases of the junction left unmatched. The CDR3 is made up of 15 amino acids. Germline-derived CDR1 and CDR2 are SGHAT and FQNNGV.

This clonotype was detected only a few times. The chain recombines TRBV20-1 with TRBJ1-6, with a possible D match to TRBD1 (5 bases). The germline gives CDR1 DFQATT, CDR2 SNEGSKA (reference sequence). Trimming took off 2 bases at V and 10 bases at J, with 12 bases between the two ends. The CDR3 consists of 13 residues. The CDR3 region has the DNA TGCAGTGCTAGATCAGGGCCGCAGTCACCCCTCCACTTT. It specifies CSARSGPQSPLHF.

To note about this clonotype: One junction end disagrees with the germline gene, perhaps due to a read error. The J gene is TRBJ2-1, the V gene TRBV7-9; the match to TRBD1 covers 9 bases. CDR3 length: 16 residues. Germline-derived CDR1 and CDR2 are SEHNR and FQNEAQ (reference sequence). Here the CDR3 reads CASSTGPGTGFNEQFF. CDR3 bases: TGCGCCAGCAGCACCGGTCCCGGGACAGGGTTCAATGAGCAGTTCTTC.

The chain recombines TRBV20-1 with TRBJ1-5, with D possibly matching TRBD1 (5 bases). Trimming took 5 bases from V and 7 from J, leaving 12 bases between them. CDR1 and CDR2 from the germline V gene are DFQATT and SNEGSKA (reference sequence). The CDR3 consists of 12 residues. CDR3 nucleotides: TGCAGTGCTGGGGACTACTCGCAGCCCCAGCATTTT. This sequence encodes CSAGDYSQPQHF.

This clonotype was seen a single time. This chain uses TRBV29-1 with TRBJ2-2, with a possible D match to TRBD2 (5 bases). V dropped 0 bases and J dropped 4 bases, with 12 bases sitting between them. The CDR3 totals 15 residues. Germline V CDR1 and CDR2: SQVTM, ANQGSEA. The CDR3 DNA sequence: TGCAGCGTTGAAGAGGACTTGGCGGCCACCGGGGAGCTGTTTTTT. It translates to CSVEEDLAATGELFF.

In its sample, this clonotype was seen many times. This chain joins TRBV7-2 and TRBJ1-1, with D possibly TRBD1 on 5 matching bases. The CDR3 loop spans 12 amino acids. In germline, CDR1 is SGHTA, CDR2 FQGNSA. V gave up 6 bases and J gave up 6 bases, with 11 bases separating them. This chain's CDR3 is CASRRLTAEAFF. CDR3 coding DNA: TGTGCCAGCAGGCGTTTGACAGCTGAAGCTTTCTTT.

In its sample, this clonotype was seen a few times. The CDR3 region is CASSSTGGTEAFF. The CDR3 DNA reads as TGTGCCAGCAGTTCCACAGGGGGCACTGAAGCTTTCTTT. This chain connects TRBV12-3 or TRBV12-4 to TRBJ1-1; 8 positions match TRBD1. V was pared by 4 bases and J by 4 bases, with 2 bases of the junction left unmatched. The CDR3 contains 13 residues.

V gene TRBV29-1 combines with J gene TRBJ2-7, with 10 bases fitting TRBD2. The CDR3 loop spans 13 amino acids. Germline loops: CDR1 SQVTM, CDR2 ANQGSEA. With 4 bases clipped from V and 7 bases from J, the junction kept 7 bases outside the gene matches. In nucleotides, the CDR3 is TGCAGCGTTGGACCTAGCGGGAGAGAAGAGCAGTACTTC. It yields the protein CSVGPSGREEQYF.

The chain uses TRBV7-2 and TRBJ1-3; no reliable D call. CDR1 and CDR2 (germline): SGHTA, FQGNSA. V shed 4 bases and J shed 0 bases, with 4 bases lying between them. CDR3 length equals 13 residues. CDR3: CASSSISGNTIYF. The CDR3 bases are TGTGCCAGCAGCTCGATCTCTGGAAACACCATATATTTT. The full variable domain, its missing parts supplied by reference TRBV7-2 and TRBJ1-3, is GAGVSQSPSNKVTEKGKDVELRCDPISGHTALYWYRQSLGQGLEFLIYFQGNSAPDKSGLPSDRFSAERTGGSVSTLTIQRTQQEDSAVYLCASSSISGNTIYFGEGSWLTVV.

This clonotype showed up many times. This chain connects TRBV5-4 to TRBJ1-2, with TRBD1 matching 7 bases. The CDR3 extends over 14 amino acids. J was trimmed by 3 bases and V by 7 bases; bases with no gene match: 9. Germline V CDR1 and CDR2: SGHNT, YYREEE (reference sequence). This CDR3 is CASAPRQGHYGYTF. The CDR3 region has the DNA TGTGCCAGCGCACCCCGACAGGGACACTATGGCTACACCTTC.

Details on this clonotype: A read error may account for a junction end that differs from germline. CDR3 bases: TGTGCCAGCAGCTTAAAGGGGACCGGGGAGCTGTACTTC. Its protein is CASSLKGTGELYF. The chain uses TRBV7-9 and TRBJ2-7; the D gene could be TRBD1 or TRBD2 (5 bases each). Germline CDR1 SEHNR, CDR2 FQNEAQ (reference sequence). The CDR3 consists of 13 residues.

The genes are TRBV7-9 and TRBJ2-5; 7 bases agree with TRBD2. Germline CDR1 reads SEHNR; CDR2 reads FQNEAQ (reference sequence). The CDR3 is 13 residues long. Germline trimming cut 5 bases from V and 3 bases from J; bases unmatched to any gene: 3. The DNA of the CDR3 is TGTGCCAGCAGCCGGGACTACGAAGAGACCCAGTACTTC. This codes for CASSRDYEETQYF.

V gene TRBV20-1 combines with J gene TRBJ2-7, with a possible D match to TRBD1 (6 bases). Germline V gives CDR1 DFQATT, CDR2 SNEGSKA (reference sequence). Trimming removed 5 bases at V and 6 bases at J, with 11 bases between. The CDR3 runs 11 residues. The CDR3 region has the DNA TGCAGTGCTGCCACAGGGCCCGAGCAGTACTTC. Translated: CSAATGPEQYF.

The chain joins TRBV20-1 to TRBJ2-3, with 7 bases aligning to TRBD2. Germline V gene sequence: CDR1 DFQATT, CDR2 SNEGSKA (reference sequence). CDR3 length: 15 amino acids. Trimming cost V 5 bases and J 2 bases; bases outside gene matches: 10. CDR3 in amino acids: CSAGLGSGDTDTQYF. CDR3 DNA: TGCAGTGCTGGACTCGGCAGCGGGGACACAGATACGCAGTATTTT.

J is TRBJ1-4 and V is TRBV10-3; weak D call: TRBD1 (6 bases). The germline V gene has CDR1 ENHRY and CDR2 SYGVKD. V gave up 5 bases and J gave up 7 bases, with 17 bases separating them. This CDR3 region has 15 residues. CDR3 in DNA: TGTGCCATCAGTTCAGGGGTTACTGGGGGTGAAAAACTGTTTTTT. Translating it yields CAISSGVTGGEKLFF.

V and J are TRBV19 and TRBJ1-1; D perhaps matches TRBD1 (5 bases). The germline V gene encodes CDR1 LNHDA and CDR2 SQIVND (reference sequence). Trimming cost V 6 bases and J 5 bases, with 16 bases left between them. The CDR3 is 14 amino acids. The CDR3 spells CASSQQGVGTEAFF. CDR3 DNA sequence: TGTGCCAGTAGCCAGCAAGGGGTTGGTACTGAAGCTTTCTTT.

This clonotype was observed at least ten times. The J gene is TRBJ2-6, the V gene TRBV29-1; 11 positions match TRBD2. The CDR3 length is 16 residues. Germline V CDR1 and CDR2: SQVTM, ANQGSEA. The trim removed 6 bases at V and 0 bases at J, leaving 4 bases unmatched. In nucleotides, the CDR3 is TGCAGCGTCACTAGCGGGAGATCCTCTGGGGCCAACGTCCTGACTTTC. Translating it yields CSVTSGRSSGANVLTF.

The chain couples TRBV20-1 to TRBJ2-5, with 7 bases matching TRBD2. Germline assignment: CDR1 DFQATT and CDR2 SNEGSKA (reference sequence). The length of the CDR3 is 14 residues. V shed 6 bases and J 5 bases; nucleotides not matched to a gene: 12. The CDR3 spells CSATNTGGRETQYF. The CDR3 bases are TGCAGTGCCACAAACACGGGAGGACGGGAGACCCAGTACTTC.

In this sample, this clonotype turned up many times. The chain uses TRBV5-5 and TRBJ1-4; 8 bases match TRBD1. The V and J ends lost 0 bases and 8 bases, in that order; junction bases with no gene match: 3. The V gene's germline CDR1 is SGHKS and CDR2 YYEKEE (reference sequence). This CDR3 is 14 amino acids long. CDR3: CASSLDYRGEKLFF. The CDR3 DNA follows: TGTGCCAGCAGCTTGGACTACAGGGGGGAAAAACTGTTTTTT.

The sample holds one count of this clonotype. The V call is TRBV24-1, the J call TRBJ1-6, with 8 bases fitting TRBD1. Germline CDR1 KGHDR, CDR2 SFDVKD. The CDR3 consists of 12 residues. After removal of 12 bases from V and 15 bases from J, the junction contained 12 bases not matched to a gene. The CDR3 DNA is TGTGCCGCCTCGGACAGGGACCAGAACCTCCACTTT. This translates into CAASDRDQNLHF.

This clonotype was observed at least ten times. This chain uses TRBV7-9 with TRBJ1-5, with D uncertain. The V end lost 1 base, the J end lost 9 bases, and 16 bases lay between the germline ends. The CDR3 loop spans 15 amino acids. Germline V CDR1 and CDR2: SEHNR, FQNEAQ (reference sequence). The CDR3 sequence is CASSLVFIQDRPQHF. In nucleotides, the CDR3 is TGTGCCAGCAGCTTAGTCTTTATCCAAGATCGGCCCCAGCATTTT.